What follows describes a single T cell receptor beta chain. Antigen unknown. Germline values: CDR1 SGHRS, CDR2 YFSETQ. The V and J ends lost 4 bases and 6 bases, in that order; junction bases with no gene match: 13. The CDR3 totals 18 residues. The data derive from a study of identifying expanded T cells in peripheral blood. Profiled with immunoSEQ multiplex PCR; TCRdb holds only in-frame clones, not every one. The sample holds roughly 82,000 clones, roughly 86% seen once. General study points: Variance in clone template counts between approximately 2-week samples significantly increased with total template count across all healthy donors. About 1.3 clones differed between technical replicates, versus around 15 and 19 over time.

The chain employs TRBV5-1 and TRBJ2-1; 13 bases line up with TRBD2. Sequencing used blood. The sequence derives from a person aged 18 to 75 in good health. CDR3 region: CASSNLDPGLAGTNEQFF. The DNA for the CDR3 is TGCGCCAGCAGCAACTTGGATCCGGGACTAGCGGGGACCAATGAGCAGTTCTTC.